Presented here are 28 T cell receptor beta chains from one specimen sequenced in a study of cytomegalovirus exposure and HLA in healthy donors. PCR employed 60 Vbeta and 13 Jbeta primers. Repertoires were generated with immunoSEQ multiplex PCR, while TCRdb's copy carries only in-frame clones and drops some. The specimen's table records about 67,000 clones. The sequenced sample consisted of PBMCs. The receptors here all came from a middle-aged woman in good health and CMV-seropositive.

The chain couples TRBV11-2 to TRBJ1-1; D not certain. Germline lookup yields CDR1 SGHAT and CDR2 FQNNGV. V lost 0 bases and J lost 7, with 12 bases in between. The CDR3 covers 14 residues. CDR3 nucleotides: TGTGCCAGCAGCTTAGATCATTTTGAGATTGAAGCTTTCTTT. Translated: CASSLDHFEIEAFF.

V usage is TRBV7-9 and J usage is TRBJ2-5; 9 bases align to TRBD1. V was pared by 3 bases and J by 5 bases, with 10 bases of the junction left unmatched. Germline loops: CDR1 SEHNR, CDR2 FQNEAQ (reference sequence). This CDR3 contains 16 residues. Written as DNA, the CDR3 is TGTGCCAGCAGCTTTGACCGGGACAGGGCTTTGGAGACCCAGTACTTC. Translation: CASSFDRDRALETQYF.

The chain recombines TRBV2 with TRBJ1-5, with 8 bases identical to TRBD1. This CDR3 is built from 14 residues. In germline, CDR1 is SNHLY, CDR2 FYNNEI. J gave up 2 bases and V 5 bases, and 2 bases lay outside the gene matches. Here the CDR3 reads CASSMDRGNQPQHF. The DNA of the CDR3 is TGTGCCAGCAGTATGGACAGGGGCAATCAGCCCCAGCATTTT.

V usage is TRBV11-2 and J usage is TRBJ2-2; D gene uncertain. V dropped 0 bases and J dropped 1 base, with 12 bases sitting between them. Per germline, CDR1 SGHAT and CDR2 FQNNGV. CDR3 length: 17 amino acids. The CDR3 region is CASSLDWVQLNTGELFF. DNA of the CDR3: TGTGCCAGCAGCTTAGATTGGGTACAGCTGAACACCGGGGAGCTGTTTTTT.

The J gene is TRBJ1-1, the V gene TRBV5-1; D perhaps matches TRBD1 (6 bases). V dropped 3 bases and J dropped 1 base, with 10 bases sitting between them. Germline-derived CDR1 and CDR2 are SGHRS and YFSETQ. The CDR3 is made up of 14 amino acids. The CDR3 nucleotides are TGCGCCAGCAGCTACCGGACAGAGAACACTGAAGCTTTCTTT. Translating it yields CASSYRTENTEAFF.

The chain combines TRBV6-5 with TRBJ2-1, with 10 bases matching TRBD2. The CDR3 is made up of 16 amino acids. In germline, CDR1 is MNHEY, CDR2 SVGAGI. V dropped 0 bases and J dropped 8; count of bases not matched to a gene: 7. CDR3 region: CASSYSTTSGPHEQFF. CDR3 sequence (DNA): TGTGCCAGCAGTTACTCGACGACTAGCGGGCCCCATGAGCAGTTCTTC.

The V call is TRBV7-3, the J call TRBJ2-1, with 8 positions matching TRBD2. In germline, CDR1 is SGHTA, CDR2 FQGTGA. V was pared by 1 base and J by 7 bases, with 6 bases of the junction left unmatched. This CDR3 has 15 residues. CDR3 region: CASSLIGGRLNEQFF. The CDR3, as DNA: TGTGCCAGCAGCTTAATTGGCGGGAGGCTAAATGAGCAGTTCTTC.

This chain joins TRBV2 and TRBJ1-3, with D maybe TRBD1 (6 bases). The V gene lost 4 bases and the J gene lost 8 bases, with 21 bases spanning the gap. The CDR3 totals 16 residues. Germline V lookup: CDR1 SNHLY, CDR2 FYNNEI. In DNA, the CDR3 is TGTGCCAGCAGTGCTTCTACGGGACAACCTTGGGACACCATATATTTT. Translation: CASSASTGQPWDTIYF.

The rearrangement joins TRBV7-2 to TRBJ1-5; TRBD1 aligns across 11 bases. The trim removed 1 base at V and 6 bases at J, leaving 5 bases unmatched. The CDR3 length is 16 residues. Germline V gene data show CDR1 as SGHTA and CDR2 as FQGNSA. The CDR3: CASSLVGTGGSQPQHF. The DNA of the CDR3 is TGTGCCAGCAGCTTAGTTGGGACAGGGGGAAGTCAGCCCCAGCATTTT.

CDR3 amino acids: CASSLLAGETEAFF. In nucleotides, the CDR3 is TGTGCCAGCAGCTTATTAGCGGGTGAGACTGAAGCTTTCTTT. The chain links TRBV7-6 to TRBJ1-1; D gene uncertain. V lost 2 bases, J lost 5 bases, and 12 bases lay in between. The CDR3 extends over 14 amino acids. Germline CDR1 reads SGHVS; CDR2 reads FNYEAQ.

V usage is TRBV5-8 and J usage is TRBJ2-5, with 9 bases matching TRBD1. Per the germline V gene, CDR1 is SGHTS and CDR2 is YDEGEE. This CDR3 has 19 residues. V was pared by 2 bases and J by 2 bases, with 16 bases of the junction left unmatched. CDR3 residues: CASSFDRGSPGTGQETQYF. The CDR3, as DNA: TGTGCCAGCAGCTTTGACAGGGGGAGTCCCGGGACTGGTCAAGAGACCCAGTACTTC.

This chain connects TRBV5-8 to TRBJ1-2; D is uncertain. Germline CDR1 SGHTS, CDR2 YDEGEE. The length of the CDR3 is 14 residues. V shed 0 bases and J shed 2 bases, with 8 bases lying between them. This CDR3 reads CASSLVAANYGYTF. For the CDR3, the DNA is TGTGCCAGCAGCTTGGTGGCAGCGAACTATGGCTACACCTTC.

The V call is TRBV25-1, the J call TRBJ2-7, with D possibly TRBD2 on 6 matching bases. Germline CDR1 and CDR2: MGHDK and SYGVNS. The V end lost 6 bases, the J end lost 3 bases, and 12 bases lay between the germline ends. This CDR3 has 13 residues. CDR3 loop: CASRRDGIYEQYF. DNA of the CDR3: TGTGCCAGCAGGCGGGATGGTATCTACGAGCAGTACTTC.

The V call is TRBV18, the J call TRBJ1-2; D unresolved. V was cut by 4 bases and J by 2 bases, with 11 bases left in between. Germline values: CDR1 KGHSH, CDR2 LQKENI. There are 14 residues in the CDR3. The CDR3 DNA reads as TGTGCCAGCTCACATGGACGGGGAAACTATGGCTACACCTTC. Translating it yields CASSHGRGNYGYTF.

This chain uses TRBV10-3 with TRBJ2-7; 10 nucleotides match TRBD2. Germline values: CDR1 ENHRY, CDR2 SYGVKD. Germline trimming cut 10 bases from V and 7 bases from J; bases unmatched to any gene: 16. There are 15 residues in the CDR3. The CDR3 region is CATKDEREGPFEQYF. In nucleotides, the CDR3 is TGTGCCACGAAAGATGAGCGGGAGGGCCCCTTTGAGCAGTACTTC.

The CDR3 DNA reads TGTGCCAGCAGTTACCGACTAGCGGGAGGGTACGAGCAGTACTTC. Amino acids: CASSYRLAGGYEQYF. This rearrangement joins TRBV6-5 to TRBJ2-7, with 14 bases fitting TRBD2. With 2 bases clipped from V and 4 bases from J, the junction kept 1 base outside the gene matches. Germline assignment: CDR1 MNHEY and CDR2 SVGAGI. This CDR3 has 15 residues.

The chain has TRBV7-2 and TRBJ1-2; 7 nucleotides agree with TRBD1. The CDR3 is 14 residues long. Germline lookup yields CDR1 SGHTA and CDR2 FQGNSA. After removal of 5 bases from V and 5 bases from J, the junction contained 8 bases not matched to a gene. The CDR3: CASSPRQGRYGYTF. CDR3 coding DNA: TGTGCCAGCAGCCCCCGACAGGGAAGGTATGGCTACACCTTC.

CDR3 region: CASSRGTSGRGRYTGELFF. CDR3 DNA sequence: TGTGCCAGCAGCCGGGGGACTAGCGGGAGGGGCCGTTACACCGGGGAGCTGTTTTTT. The chain carries TRBV7-2 and TRBJ2-2; TRBD2 matches at 16 bases. In germline, CDR1 is SGHTA, CDR2 FQGNSA. This CDR3 region has 19 residues. Trimming took 5 bases from V and 3 from J; bases not matched to a gene: 9.

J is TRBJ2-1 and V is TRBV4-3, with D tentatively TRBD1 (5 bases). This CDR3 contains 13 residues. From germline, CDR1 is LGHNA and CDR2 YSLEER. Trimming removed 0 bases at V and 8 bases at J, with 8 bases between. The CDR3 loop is CASSQERGDEQFF. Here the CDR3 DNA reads TGCGCCAGCAGCCAAGAAAGGGGTGATGAGCAGTTCTTC.

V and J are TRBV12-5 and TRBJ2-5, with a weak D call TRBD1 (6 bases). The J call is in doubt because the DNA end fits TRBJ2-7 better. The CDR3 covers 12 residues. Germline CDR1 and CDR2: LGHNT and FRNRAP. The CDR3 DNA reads TGTGTGTCGACAGGAGTAAGCTACGAGCAGTACTTC. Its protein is CVSTGVSYEQYF.

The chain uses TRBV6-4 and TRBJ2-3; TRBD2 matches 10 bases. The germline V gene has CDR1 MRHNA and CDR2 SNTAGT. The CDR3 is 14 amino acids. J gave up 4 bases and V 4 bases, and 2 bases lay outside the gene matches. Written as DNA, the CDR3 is TGTGCCAGCAGTGCAGCGGGAGGGCCAGATACGCAGTATTTT. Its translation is CASSAAGGPDTQYF.

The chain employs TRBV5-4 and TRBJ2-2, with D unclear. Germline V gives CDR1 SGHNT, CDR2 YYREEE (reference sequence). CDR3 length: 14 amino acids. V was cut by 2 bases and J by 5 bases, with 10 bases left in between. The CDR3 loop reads CASSFSTSTGELFF. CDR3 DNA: TGTGCCAGCAGCTTTAGTACTTCGACCGGGGAGCTGTTTTTT.

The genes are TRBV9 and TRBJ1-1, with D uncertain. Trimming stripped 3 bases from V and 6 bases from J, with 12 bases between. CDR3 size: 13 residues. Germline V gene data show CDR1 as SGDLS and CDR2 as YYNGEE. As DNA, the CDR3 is TGTGCCAGCAGCGCCCCAGTGGGCCCTGAAGCTTTCTTT. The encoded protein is CASSAPVGPEAFF. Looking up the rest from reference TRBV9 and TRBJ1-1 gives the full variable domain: DSGVTQTPKHLITATGQRVTLRCSPRSGDLSVYWYQQSLDQGLQFLIQYYNGEERAKGNILERFSAQQFPDLHSELNLSSLELGDSALYFCASSAPVGPEAFFGQGTRLTVV.

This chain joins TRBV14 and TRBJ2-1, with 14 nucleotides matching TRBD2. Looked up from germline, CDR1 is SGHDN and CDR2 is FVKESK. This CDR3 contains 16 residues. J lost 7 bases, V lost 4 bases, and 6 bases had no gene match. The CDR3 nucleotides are TGTGCCAGCAGCCCATGGACTAGCGGGGGGTTAAATGAGCAGTTCTTC. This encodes CASSPWTSGGLNEQFF.

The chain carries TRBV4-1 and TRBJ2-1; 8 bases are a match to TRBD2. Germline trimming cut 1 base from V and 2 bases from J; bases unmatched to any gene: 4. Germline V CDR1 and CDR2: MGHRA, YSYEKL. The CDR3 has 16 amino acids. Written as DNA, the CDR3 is TGCGCCAGCAGCCAAGTTCAAGCGGGAGCCTACAATGAGCAGTTCTTC. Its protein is CASSQVQAGAYNEQFF.

This CDR3 is CASSEGRWVGGYGYTF. CDR3 bases: TGTGCCAGCAGTGAAGGTCGTTGGGTAGGGGGCTATGGCTACACCTTC. The V and J genes are TRBV25-1 and TRBJ1-2; D is possibly TRBD1 (6 bases). The germline gives CDR1 MGHDK, CDR2 SYGVNS. V lost 2 bases, J lost 4 bases, and 17 bases lay in between. The CDR3 has 16 amino acids.

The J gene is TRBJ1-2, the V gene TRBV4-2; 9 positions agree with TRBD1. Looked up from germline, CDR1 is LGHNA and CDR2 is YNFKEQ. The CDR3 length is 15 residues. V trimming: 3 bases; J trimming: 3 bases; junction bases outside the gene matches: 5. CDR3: CASSQGQGGDYGYTF. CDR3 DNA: TGTGCCAGCAGCCAGGGACAGGGAGGAGACTATGGCTACACCTTC.

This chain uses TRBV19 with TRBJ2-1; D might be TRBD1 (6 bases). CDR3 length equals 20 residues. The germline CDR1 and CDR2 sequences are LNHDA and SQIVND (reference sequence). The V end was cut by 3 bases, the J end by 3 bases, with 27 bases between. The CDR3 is CASSMNRGGDFRGVYNEQFF. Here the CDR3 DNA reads TGTGCCAGTAGTATGAACCGAGGGGGAGACTTCCGAGGGGTCTACAATGAGCAGTTCTTC.